These T cell receptor beta chains were read from a single sample in a study of T cells after yellow fever vaccination. TCRdb re-called the 5' RACE reads with MiXCR, one entry per CDR3 protein. The table records some 600,000 distinct CDR3 sequences, approximately 13% of them present only once. The input for sequencing was PBMCs, taken on the day of the yellow fever booster vaccination. These receptors all stem from a man younger than 45 who received the YFV17D yellow fever vaccine. The CDR3 runs from the conserved cysteine through the conserved F or W. The order of the fields is D gene, V gene, J gene, clone size, CDR3 DNA, CDR3 protein. The D gene is left open where the match is weak. Only part of the rows carry a size: once, few, many, or a class if the clone is expanded.

NA	TRBV6-5	TRBJ2-3	few	TGTGCCAGCAGTTACCCAGATACAGATACGCAGTATTTT	CASSYPDTDTQYF
NA	TRBV12-3/TRBV12-4	TRBJ2-2	NA	TGTGCCAGCAGTTTCCGGAATAGCAACCCAGTAAACACCGGGGAGCTGTTTTTT	CASSFRNSNPVNTGELFF
NA	TRBV7-7	TRBJ2-2	few	TGTGCTAGCAGCTTAAACTTTCAAATCGGGGAGCTGTTTTTT	CASSLNFQIGELFF
NA	TRBV24-1	TRBJ1-5	many	TGTGCCACCAGTGATAGTAGAGGACAGTATAGCAATCAGCCCCAGCATTTT	CATSDSRGQYSNQPQHF
NA	TRBV6-4	TRBJ2-3	many	TGTGCCAGCAGTGACAGGAGCAAAGGTGGAGGGTCCACAGATACGCAGTATTTT	CASSDRSKGGGSTDTQYF
NA	TRBV2	TRBJ2-7	NA	TGTGCCAGCAACGAGGGTATAATCTACGAGCAGTACTTC	CASNEGIIYEQYF
NA	TRBV30	TRBJ2-7	NA	TGTGCCTGGAGTACCGGGACACGCTCCTACGAGCAGTACTTC	CAWSTGTRSYEQYF
TRBD2	TRBV12-3/TRBV12-4	TRBJ2-1	few	TGTGCCAGCAGTTTAGTTGCGGGAGTTAAGAATGAGCAGTTCTTC	CASSLVAGVKNEQFF
NA	TRBV5-6	TRBJ1-3	many	TGTGCCAGCAGCTTGGTGGGGGGCTCCTCTGGAAACACCATATATTTT	CASSLVGGSSGNTIYF
TRBD2	TRBV9	TRBJ2-7	few	TGTGCCAGCAGCGTAAGGATTCAAGGAGAGGCTAGCGGATACGCCCCCTACGAGCAGTACTTC	CASSVRIQGEASGYAPYEQYF
NA	TRBV7-9	TRBJ1-1	few	TGTGCCAGCAGTCTTAAGAACACTGAAGCTTTCTTT	CASSLKNTEAFF
TRBD2	TRBV5-4	TRBJ2-3	few	TGTGCCAGCAGCTTGGCGACCACTAGCGAGAGCACAGATACGCAGTATTTT	CASSLATTSESTDTQYF
TRBD1	TRBV24-1	TRBJ1-5	few	TGTGCCACCAGTGAACCGGGACAGGGGTCGCAGCCCCAGCATTTT	CATSEPGQGSQPQHF
NA	TRBV29-1	TRBJ2-7	NA	TGCAGCGTTGAATCCCCGAGCAACTACGAGCAGTACTTC	CSVESPSNYEQYF
NA	TRBV2	TRBJ2-7	NA	TGTGCCAGCAGTGGGGCAGGGAGCGTCGCCTACGAGCAGTACTTC	CASSGAGSVAYEQYF
NA	TRBV12-3/TRBV12-4	TRBJ2-1	few	TGTGCCAGCAGTTTCTCGGCGGGACACAATGAGCAGTTCTTC	CASSFSAGHNEQFF
NA	TRBV20-1	TRBJ1-4	few	TGCAGTGCTAGAGCCGGGACAAAGGTGGAAAAACTGTTTTTT	CSARAGTKVEKLFF
NA	TRBV30	TRBJ2-7	few	TGTGCCTGGAGTGTAGGGGGGGCCAACGAGCAGTACTTC	CAWSVGGANEQYF
NA	TRBV6-5	TRBJ2-7	few	TGTGCCAGCAGTTCGGCACTCACCTCCTACGAGCAGTACTTC	CASSSALTSYEQYF
TRBD1	TRBV5-1	TRBJ1-1	few	TGCGCCAGCAGCGTGCAGGGGGGCTCCATGAACACTGAAGCTTTCTTT	CASSVQGGSMNTEAFF
NA	TRBV21-1	TRBJ2-7	NA	TGTGCCAGCAGCACCAGGAGGAAGGCCGTATGGTCCTACGAGCAGTACTTC	CASSTRRKAVWSYEQYF
NA	TRBV4-3	TRBJ2-3	few	TGCGCCAGCAGCCAAGAGGGACGTCAGCCGCAGTATTTT	CASSQEGRQPQYF
TRBD1	TRBV19	TRBJ1-5	NA	TGTGCCAGTAGCCCAAAGACAGGGGAACGCAATCAGCCCCAGCATTTT	CASSPKTGERNQPQHF
TRBD2	TRBV20-1	TRBJ2-1	NA	TGCAGTGCGTCCGCGGGAGGGCCGGGGAATGAGCAGTTCTTC	CSASAGGPGNEQFF
NA	TRBV12-3/TRBV12-4	TRBJ2-7	many	TGTGCCAGCAGTAACAGGTACGAGCAGTACTTC	CASSNRYEQYF
NA	TRBV5-6	TRBJ2-3	NA	TGTGCCAGCAGCAGTCCCGACAGTGATGGGGCAGATACGCAGTATTTT	CASSSPDSDGADTQYF